This paragraph reports one T cell receptor (beta chain). Its antigen is not known. CDR3 length: 12 residues. Between the trimmed V and J ends, which lost 7 bases and 3 bases, there was a span of 7 bases. CDR1 and CDR2 (germline): SNHLY, FYNNEI. The repertoire was sequenced with immunoSEQ multiplex PCR; TCRdb's copy has only in-frame clones and lacks some. The data contain 100,000 to 150,000 clones, 70% to 90% of them singletons. The source of the sample is a study of T cell responses to AZD1222 COVID-19 vaccine. Overall study results and limits: Baseline seropositivity characterized only six AZD1222 recipients.

The specimen comprised peripheral blood, sampled on day 0 of AZD1222 vaccination. The sequence came from an adult in good health. The gene calls are TRBV2 and TRBJ1-5; no clear D. CDR3 sequence (DNA): TGTGCCAGCAAGGGTCTCAATCAGCCCCAGCATTTT. Its protein product is CASKGLNQPQHF.